Listed below are T cell receptor beta chains from one sample, sequenced in a study of T-cell reconstitution after alpha-beta-depleted transplantation in children. TCRdb used MiXCR to reprocess the PCR reads, holding one entry per CDR3 protein. The sample holds a few hundred thousand distinct CDR3 sequences, about 9.3% seen once. Specimen: PBMCs from the stem cell graft donor, collected from the stem cell graft. The receptors shown here come from a human donor who donated a stem cell graft to a child with acute lymphoblastic leukemia. Both conserved end residues are part of each CDR3. D genes are given only for firm matches. A row's size may be missing; if present it is once, few, many or a size class.

.,TRBV5-1,TRBJ2-3,many,TGCGCCAGCAGCTTGCCTAGTACAGATACGCAGTATTTT,CASSLPSTDTQYF
TRBD1,TRBV5-1,TRBJ1-2,many,TGCGCCAGCAGCTCGGGACAGGCGGGGAGTTATGGCTACACCTTC,CASSSGQAGSYGYTF
.,TRBV28,TRBJ1-6,many,TGTGCCAGCTATACAGCAATCTCCTATAATTCACCCCTCCACTTT,CASYTAISYNSPLHF
TRBD2,TRBV7-2,TRBJ2-7,few,TGTGCCAGCAGCCCCCGGAGGACTAGCGGGGCCGCCTACGAGCAGTACTTC,CASSPRRTSGAAYEQYF
TRBD2,TRBV7-3,TRBJ2-1,once,TGTGCCAGCAGCTTAAAGCGGGACCCCTGGAGTGAGCAGTTCTTC,CASSLKRDPWSEQFF
.,TRBV5-1,TRBJ2-3,few,TGCGCCAGCAAGAGGGGCGCAGATACGCAGTATTTT,CASKRGADTQYF
TRBD2,TRBV20-1,TRBJ2-7,many,TGCAGTCTCGGGGGGAGGCCGAGCTCCTACGAGCAGTACTTC,CSLGGRPSSYEQYF
TRBD2,TRBV27,TRBJ2-1,few,TGTGCCAGCACACCTAGCGGCTCCTACAATGAGCAGTTCTTC,CASTPSGSYNEQFF
.,TRBV20-1,TRBJ1-2,.,TGCAGTGCTAGGGTCGTGCAGGGACCCTTAGGTGGCTACACCTTC,CSARVVQGPLGGYTF
TRBD2,TRBV3-1,TRBJ2-3,few,TGTGCCAGCAGCGAGACTAGCGGGGACACAGATACGCAGTATTTT,CASSETSGDTDTQYF
TRBD1,TRBV4-3,TRBJ1-3,.,TGCGCCAGCAGCCAAGGAGGGACAGGACGAAACACCATATATTTT,CASSQGGTGRNTIYF
.,TRBV12-3/TRBV12-4,TRBJ2-1,few,TGTGCCAGCAGTGCTGGGGGACGAAATGAGCAGTTCTTC,CASSAGGRNEQFF
.,TRBV4-1,TRBJ2-2,.,TGCGCCAGCAGCCGGACAGTCGGAGGCACCGGGGAGCTGTTTTTT,CASSRTVGGTGELFF
TRBD1,TRBV4-3,TRBJ1-4,few,TGCGCCAGCAGCCAAGAAACACAGGGGGCTGATGAAAAACTGTTTTTT,CASSQETQGADEKLFF
TRBD1,TRBV27,TRBJ2-5,.,TGTGCCAGCAGTTTAAATAGTCCGGGACAGGGGTACCAAGAGACCCAGTACTTC,CASSLNSPGQGYQETQYF
.,TRBV20-1,TRBJ2-1,many,TGCAGTGCTAGAGAGAGCCGGGACGGACCTTACAATGAGCAGTTCTTC,CSARESRDGPYNEQFF
.,TRBV6-2/TRBV6-3,TRBJ2-6,few,TGTGCCAGCAGTTACTCTCTAAGACAGGCCTCCTCTGGGGCCAACGTCCTGACTTTC,CASSYSLRQASSGANVLTF
TRBD1,TRBV7-9,TRBJ1-5,few,TGTGCCAGCAGCTTAGCAGGGGGCAGAGGACAGCCCCAGCATTTT,CASSLAGGRGQPQHF
TRBD1,TRBV5-1,TRBJ1-1,few,TGCGCCAGCAGGAGGAATGTTCCCAGGGGGGACATGAACACTGAAGCTTTCTTT,CASRRNVPRGDMNTEAFF
TRBD2,TRBV20-1,TRBJ2-7,many,TGCAGTGCTAGAGCCCCGACTAGCGGGAGCTCCTACGAGCAGTACTTC,CSARAPTSGSSYEQYF
.,TRBV7-1,TRBJ1-1,.,TGTGCCAGCAGCTCGGGGCCGGAGAACACTGAAGCTTTCTTT,CASSSGPENTEAFF
.,TRBV5-6,TRBJ2-4,many,TGTGCCAGCACCCCGGCGAAAAACATTCAGTACTTC,CASTPAKNIQYF
TRBD1,TRBV6-1,TRBJ1-5,few,TGTGCCAGCAGGCCCGGGACAGGGGGAGGTCAGCCCCAGCATTTT,CASRPGTGGGQPQHF
.,TRBV27,TRBJ2-7,few,TGTGCCAGCAGTTTATCGGCCCGACGGATTCAAATCGGGTACGAGCAGTACTTC,CASSLSARRIQIGYEQYF
TRBD2,TRBV7-2,TRBJ2-1,.,TGTGCCAGCAGCTTAAGTGGGCTAGCGGTGATCGTTGAGCAGTTCTTC,CASSLSGLAVIVEQFF
TRBD2,TRBV4-1,TRBJ2-5,.,TGCGCCAGCAGCCAAGATCGACTAGCGGGGCCAGAGACCCAGTACTTC,CASSQDRLAGPETQYF
.,TRBV5-1,TRBJ1-2,.,TGCGCCAGCACCCTCGACCGGAGAGCTTATGGCTACACCTTC,CASTLDRRAYGYTF
.,TRBV7-2,TRBJ2-3,.,TGTGCCAGCAGCTTACAGGCAGGACGGTGGGGTGTTACGCAGTATTTT,CASSLQAGRWGVTQYF
.,TRBV7-3,TRBJ1-2,many,TGTGCCAGCAGCCCCGACAGGAACTATGGCTACACCTTC,CASSPDRNYGYTF
TRBD2,TRBV4-1,TRBJ2-7,few,TGCGCCAGCAGCCCTAATAGCGGGAGGGCCAACGAGCAGTACTTC,CASSPNSGRANEQYF
.,TRBV7-9,TRBJ2-3,.,TGTGCCAGCAGCCCAACCCAGACAGATACGCAGTATTTT,CASSPTQTDTQYF
.,TRBV5-1,TRBJ1-4,few,TGCGCCAGCAGCTTGGGAGGCCTCCATAATGAAAAACTGTTTTTT,CASSLGGLHNEKLFF
TRBD1,TRBV28,TRBJ1-5,.,TGTGCCAGCAGTTGGGGGGACAGGGGGAAGCAGCCCCAGCATTTT,CASSWGDRGKQPQHF
.,TRBV7-9,TRBJ2-7,.,TGTGCCAGCAGCGACGGAACCAGGGGCTACGAGCAGTACTTC,CASSDGTRGYEQYF
TRBD2,TRBV6-2/TRBV6-3,TRBJ2-7,few,TGTGCCAGCAGTTTCACCGGGACTAGCGGGAGGCCGAGGGACGAGCAGTACTTC,CASSFTGTSGRPRDEQYF
TRBD1,TRBV6-5,TRBJ2-1,many,TGTGCCAGCAGTTCCAGGGACAGGAGGAACAATGAGCAGTTCTTC,CASSSRDRRNNEQFF
.,TRBV28,TRBJ1-1,few,TGTGCCAGCAGTTTTCCCTCAGTGAATGAAGCTTTCTTT,CASSFPSVNEAFF
TRBD2,TRBV25-1,TRBJ2-7,.,TGTGCCAGCAGTGTACGGACTAGCGGGAGAGCTCTCAGCTCCTACGAGCAGTACTTC,CASSVRTSGRALSSYEQYF
.,TRBV5-1,TRBJ2-1,few,TGCGCCAGCAGCTTGGCAATAGGGATGCAATACAATGAGCAGTTCTTC,CASSLAIGMQYNEQFF